A single TCR beta chain is shown here with its context. The sample belongs to a study of blood T cell repertoires in COVID-19. Study-level background: The origin of the acute and convalescent COVID-19 samples was the United States, Italy and Spain. In each case, the material was cDNA or gDNA derived from T cells, B-cell-depleted T cells, or PBMCs.

As processed by the authors: From reference gene primer amplification, estimates of nucleated cell counts were derived. Data came from immunoSEQ multiplex PCR; TCRdb stores just in-frame clones and leaves some out. The V and J calls and clone size were taken over from that table, and D and trimming were inferred from the DNA. The data contain about 7,000 clones, 89% of them singletons. Looked up from germline, CDR1 is SNHLY and CDR2 is FYNNEI. V lost 6 bases and J lost 4, with 12 bases in between. The CDR3 is made up of 13 amino acids. The chain uses TRBV2 and TRBJ2-5; TRBD1 is a possible D gene (6 bases). The receptor's source is a man aged 70 or older with active COVID-19. The material sequenced was peripheral blood. Written as DNA, the CDR3 is TGTGCCAGCAGAGCACAGGGTAGAGAGACCCAGTACTTC. Residues: CASRAQGRETQYF.